This T cell receptor (beta chain) was identified during a study of radiotherapy plus CTLA-4 blockade in lung cancer listed by TCRdb under 2018. As for the study more broadly: Among the enrolled patients, around 19% had an objective response, and approximately 33% reached disease control.

The library was obtained by the immunoSEQ multiplex PCR assay. TCRdb stores this immuneACCESS table with in-frame sequences only. Part of the clones is absent; in the studies checked, under half of the shortfall reflects unresolved V genes, and no reason is known for the rest. This sample comprises approximately 70,000 clones, approximately 76% of them detected only once. The biggest ten clones account for about 15% of the sample. The study at large found these results: Increased serum interferon-beta after radiation, together with early dynamic changes in blood T cell clones, were reported to be the strongest predictors of response. After treatment with radiotherapy and ipilimumab, TCR clones that originated in tumors expanded in peripheral blood.

As regards this clone: The antigen it binds to is not known. No qualities accompany the bases; no much larger clone lies one base away.

Focal radiation therapy combined with CTLA-4 blockade (ipilimumab) was tested in patients with chemo-refractory metastatic non-small-cell lung cancer. Sequencing used peripheral blood, obtained from a patient treated with radiotherapy plus ipilimumab. The TCR comes from a human donor with non-small cell lung cancer whose response to radiotherapy plus ipilimumab could not be evaluated. Some clones in this sample may be carry-over from other donors' samples.

The DNA sequence is TGTGCCAGTAGTATATCAGGGCTGAGCAACGAGCAGTACTTC. It translates as CASSISGLSNEQYF. The receptor chain draws on TRBV19 and TRBJ2-7; TRBD1 could be the D gene, as 5 bases match. The germline V gene (reference sequence) supplies CDR1 LNHDA and CDR2 SQIVND. Trimming removed 2 bases from V and 5 bases from J, leaving 13 bases between the germline ends. Its CDR3 holds 14 amino acids, cysteine through phenylalanine. Kept here is only the CDR3 DNA, which spans 42 bases and is read in frame from base 1.